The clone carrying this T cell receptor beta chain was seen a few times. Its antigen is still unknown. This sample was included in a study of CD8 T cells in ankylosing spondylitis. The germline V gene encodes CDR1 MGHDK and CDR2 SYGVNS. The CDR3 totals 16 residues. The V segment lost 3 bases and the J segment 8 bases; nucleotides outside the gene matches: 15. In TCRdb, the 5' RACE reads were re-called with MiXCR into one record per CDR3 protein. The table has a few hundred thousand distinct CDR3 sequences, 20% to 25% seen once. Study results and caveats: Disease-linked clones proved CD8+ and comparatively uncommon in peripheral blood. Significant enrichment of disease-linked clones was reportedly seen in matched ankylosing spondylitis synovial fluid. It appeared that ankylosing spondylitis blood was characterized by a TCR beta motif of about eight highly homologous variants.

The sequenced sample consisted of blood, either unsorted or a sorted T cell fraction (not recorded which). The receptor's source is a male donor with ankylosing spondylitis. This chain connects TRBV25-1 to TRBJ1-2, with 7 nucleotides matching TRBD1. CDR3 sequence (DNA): TGTGCCAGCAGTGATTATACCGGACAGGCCGGATTCGGCTACACCTTC. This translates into CASSDYTGQAGFGYTF.